This paragraph covers one T cell receptor (beta chain) sequence. Autoimmune disease history or systemic immunosuppression barred patients. Blood specimens came from baseline, cycle 4 day 1, and cycle 7 day 1. The sample comes from a study of OX40 agonist ivuxolimab in advanced cancers. On the study more broadly: In three patients, partial responses were observed, one with hepatocellular carcinoma and two with cutaneous melanoma.

The CDR3 contains 16 residues. V gave up 8 bases and J gave up 5 bases; unmatched junction bases: 11. Looked up from germline, CDR1 is MNHNY and CDR2 is SVGAGI (reference sequence). The protocol was immunoSEQ multiplex PCR, while the TCRdb copy is restricted to in-frame clones and leaves out a portion. The repertoire has tens of thousands of clones, 75% to 85% of them found once; the top ten carry approximately 35%. The sequences come from CD4+ or CD8+ T cells sorted from blood, collected in a trial of the OX40 agonist ivuxolimab. This chain links TRBV6-6 with TRBJ2-1; 11 positions agree with TRBD1. The sequence was obtained from an adult with an advanced solid tumor such as melanoma, head and neck, liver or kidney cancer. The CDR3 sequence is CASGPLGDRGDNEQFF. DNA for the CDR3: TGTGCCAGCGGACCCCTTGGGGACAGGGGGGACAATGAGCAGTTCTTC.